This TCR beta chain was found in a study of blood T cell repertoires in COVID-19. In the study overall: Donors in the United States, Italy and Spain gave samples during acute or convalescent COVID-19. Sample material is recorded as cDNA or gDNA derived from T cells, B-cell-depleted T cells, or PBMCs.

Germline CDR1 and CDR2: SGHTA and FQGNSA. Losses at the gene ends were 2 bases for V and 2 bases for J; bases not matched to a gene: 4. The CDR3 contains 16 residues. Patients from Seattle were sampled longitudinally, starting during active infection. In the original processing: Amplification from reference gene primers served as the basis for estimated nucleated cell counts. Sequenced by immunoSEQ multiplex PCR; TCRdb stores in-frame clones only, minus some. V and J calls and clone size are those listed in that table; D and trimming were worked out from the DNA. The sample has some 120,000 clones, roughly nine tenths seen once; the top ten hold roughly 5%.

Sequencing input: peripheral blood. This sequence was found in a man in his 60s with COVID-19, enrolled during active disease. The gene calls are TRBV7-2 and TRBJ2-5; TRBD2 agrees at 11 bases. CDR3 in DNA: TGTGCCAGCAGCTTAAGTAGCGGGAGGGGGCAAGAGACCCAGTACTTC. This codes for CASSLSSGRGQETQYF.